This record concerns one TCR beta chain sequence. What it binds is unknown. The assay used was immunoSEQ (version v3.0), run at survey level. Per-sample sequencing targets were about 40,000-55,000 T-cell genomes. The table came from immunoSEQ multiplex PCR; TCRdb's copy has only in-frame clones and leaves some out. The repertoire consists of 15,000 to 20,000 clones, with over 75% occurring once and the leading ten covering 4% to 5%. Trimming removed 0 bases from V and 6 bases from J, with 13 bases in between. CDR3 length equals 15 residues. Germline V gives CDR1 SGHDT, CDR2 YYEEEE. The record originates from a study of long-term antiretroviral therapy in people with HIV. Points from the study as a whole: Repertoires from HIV showed CDR3 length ranges narrower than those of controls. ART preceded a rise in diversity that nonetheless stayed lower than in transplant donor controls. Clones that had undergone expansion before ART dominated the repertoire at all time points.

This clonotype was obtained from a man aged 18 to 30 with HIV. This sequence joins TRBV5-6 and TRBJ2-1; TRBD2 might be the D (6 bases). The source material was unsorted PBMCs, sampled 0.1 years before starting antiretroviral therapy. As DNA, the CDR3 is TGTGCCAGCAGCTTGGCCGGGACTGGATTCAATGAGCAGTTCTTC. Translation gives CASSLAGTGFNEQFF.